The T cell receptor beta chain under discussion was sequenced for a study of shared clonotypes between healthy human individuals. Concerning this clone: Its target is not known.

General study points: What rarefaction showed was incomplete sorted-subset sequencing despite large depth. The study found about 5% of naive CD4 clonotypes shared across a few donors. Naive subsets, compared against memory subsets, generally had larger estimated richness values.

Unmatched junction bases numbered 13, after V lost 8 bases and J lost 0 bases. Germline lookup yields CDR1 SGHVS and CDR2 FNYEAQ. This CDR3 has 18 residues. TCRdb's copy holds only in-frame clones and misses some; the assay was immunoSEQ multiplex PCR. This sample has about 2 million clones, with 85% to 95% found just once. The clonotype comes from a man between 18 and 35 years old in good health. The sample taken for sequencing was naive CD4+ T cells sorted from blood. Subset defined: CD45RA+ positively selected. The J gene is TRBJ1-6, the V gene TRBV7-6; 7 nucleotides line up with TRBD1. This CDR3 is CASSRDSRTSSYNSPLHF. The CDR3 nucleotides are TGTGCCAGCTCTAGGGACAGCCGAACGAGCTCCTATAATTCACCCCTCCACTTT.